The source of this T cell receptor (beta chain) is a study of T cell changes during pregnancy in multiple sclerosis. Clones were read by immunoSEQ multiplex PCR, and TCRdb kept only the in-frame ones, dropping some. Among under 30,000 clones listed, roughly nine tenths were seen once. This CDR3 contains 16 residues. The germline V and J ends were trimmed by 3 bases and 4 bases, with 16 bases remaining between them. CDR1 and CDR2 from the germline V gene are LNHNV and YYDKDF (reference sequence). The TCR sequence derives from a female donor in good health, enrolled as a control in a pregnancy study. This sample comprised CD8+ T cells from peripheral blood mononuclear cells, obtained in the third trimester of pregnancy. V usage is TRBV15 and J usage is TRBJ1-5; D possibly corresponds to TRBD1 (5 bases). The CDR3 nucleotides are TGTGCCACCAGCAGTTATGATCGGGGGGTTAATCAGCCCCAGCATTTT. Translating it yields CATSSYDRGVNQPQHF.